Given below is one T cell receptor (beta chain) in context. Its target is unknown. This entry belongs to a study of blood T cells in healthy people across ages. Study outcomes and limitations: Using unsorted PBMCs precluded a conclusive naive versus antigen-experienced comparison. Donor CMV infection status was unknown, possibly confounding age-related changes in expanded clonotypes. TCR beta diversity tracked closely with naive T cell percentage.

The second PCR ran roughly 7 to 12 cycles with a sample-barcoded 5' primer and J-beta primers. Each cDNA molecule carried a tag from a template-switch adaptor that contained 12 random nucleotides. TCRdb used MiXCR to reprocess the 5' RACE reads, holding one entry per CDR3 protein. The sample lists roughly 2 million distinct CDR3 sequences, roughly 49% occurring once. CDR1 and CDR2 from the germline V gene are MNHEY and SVGAGI. This CDR3 is 14 amino acids long. The junction had 8 bases not matched to a gene; V was cut back by 7 bases and J by 10 bases. V usage is TRBV6-5 and J usage is TRBJ1-6; TRBD1 aligns across 9 bases. Specimen: blood. The sequence came from a woman aged 40 to 49 in good health. In DNA form, the CDR3 reads TGTGCCAGCACTTCCGGGACAGGGATCTCACCCCTCCACTTT. Its translation: CASTSGTGISPLHF.